Sequencing of this TCR beta chain was carried out in a study of patients and donors after allogeneic stem cell transplantation. This clonotype was observed a handful of times. The CDR3 spans 16 residues. Germline V gene sequence: CDR1 SEHNR, CDR2 FQNEAQ (reference sequence). V lost 7 bases and J lost 2; bases outside the gene matches: 10. TCRdb re-called the RT-PCR reads with MiXCR, one entry per CDR3 protein. The sample shows about 160,000 distinct CDR3 sequences, roughly two fifths of them seen only once. The specimen was blood, either unsorted or a sorted T cell fraction (not recorded which). The clonotype was recovered from a human donor who was either an allogeneic HSCT recipient or a stem cell or donor lymphocyte infusion donor (not recorded which). It is not recorded whose cells these are; they may come from a transplant donor. The chain combines TRBV7-9 with TRBJ1-2, with 10 bases matching TRBD1. The CDR3 DNA reads TGTGCCAGCACCGATTCGGGACAGGGGATAAACTATGGCTACACCTTC. It translates to CASTDSGQGINYGYTF.